This T cell receptor (beta chain) was captured by sequencing in a study of CD8 T cells in ankylosing spondylitis. Turning to this clonotype: Its antigen is undetermined.

Each CDR3 protein gets one entry after TCRdb re-called the 5' RACE reads with MiXCR. This table holds roughly 46,000 distinct CDR3 sequences, 4% found once. CDR1 SGDLS and CDR2 YYNGEE come from the germline V gene. The CDR3 is 18 residues long. V lost 1 base to trimming and J lost 3 bases, with 22 bases between them. Whole-study results and caveats: A TCR beta motif of fewer than 10 highly homologous variants seemed to mark ankylosing spondylitis blood.

The V and J genes are TRBV9 and TRBJ1-1; a weak D match, TRBD1 (6 bases). This receptor was taken from a female donor with ankylosing spondylitis or in good health (not recorded which). Sample: blood, either unsorted or a sorted T cell fraction (not recorded which). CDR3 sequence: CASSVFPGARGSYTEAFF. The CDR3 region has the DNA TGTGCCAGCAGCGTATTCCCGGGGGCGCGAGGTTCCTACACTGAAGCTTTCTTT.